These T cell receptor beta chains were read from a single sample in a study of blood T cell repertoires in COVID-19. The data were produced by immunoSEQ multiplex PCR, yet TCRdb's version contains in-frame clones alone and is incomplete. The sample contains tens of thousands of clones, 70% to 90% of which appear only once. Sequencing was carried out using peripheral blood. The receptors were gathered from a man in his sixties with acute or convalescent COVID-19. Both conserved end residues are part of each CDR3. D genes are given only for firm matches. The size entry is marked missing in some rows and otherwise reads once, few, many or a size class.

TRBD2	16	.	TRBV5-4	TRBJ2-3	TGTGCCAGCAGCCTGAGGGGACTAGCGGGAGCAGATACGCAGTATTTT	CASSLRGLAGADTQYF
TRBD2	15	once	TRBV2	TRBJ2-5	TGTGCCAGCAGTGCGTCCGGGACTAGCGCAGAGACCCAGTACTTC	CASSASGTSAETQYF
TRBD1	12	.	TRBV10-3	TRBJ2-7	TGTGCCATCAGAGGGGGCTCCCACGAGCAGTACTTC	CAIRGGSHEQYF
.	13	.	TRBV6-2/TRBV6-3	TRBJ2-1	TGTGCCAGCAGTTTCAGGGATAACACTGAGCAGTTCTTC	CASSFRDNTEQFF
TRBD2	13	.	TRBV7-9	TRBJ2-3	TGTGCCGGACTAGCGGGAGTGGTAGATACGCAGTATTTT	CAGLAGVVDTQYF
.	13	.	TRBV3-1/TRBV3-2	TRBJ1-5	TGTGCCAGCAGCCAAGACAGGGCCCAGCCCCAGCATTTT	CASSQDRAQPQHF
TRBD2	15	few	TRBV5-4	TRBJ2-5	TGTGCCAGCAGCTTGGGTATAGGGGAGGGGGAGACCCAGTACTTC	CASSLGIGEGETQYF
.	11	.	TRBV6-5	TRBJ1-4	TGTGCCAGCCGAAGTAGCGCTGGACTGTTTTTT	CASRSSAGLFF
TRBD1	11	.	TRBV6-5	TRBJ2-3	TGTGCCGCCAGGGGGACGGGCACGCAGTATTTT	CAARGTGTQYF
TRBD2	16	.	TRBV5-1	TRBJ2-5	TGCGCCAGCAGCTTGGCTCCAGCGGGGGCCGGGGAGACCCAGTACTTC	CASSLAPAGAGETQYF
TRBD1	16	.	TRBV14	TRBJ1-3	TGTGCCAGCAGCCAAGAGACAGGGCTATCTGGAAACACCATATATTTT	CASSQETGLSGNTIYF
TRBD1	14	.	TRBV7-8	TRBJ2-5	TGTGCCAGCAGCTCCCCGGGACAGAAAGAGACCCAGTACTTC	CASSSPGQKETQYF
TRBD1	15	.	TRBV7-6	TRBJ1-3	TGTGCCAGCAGCTTAGGGGACAGCTCTGGAAACACCATATATTTT	CASSLGDSSGNTIYF
.	14	.	TRBV9	TRBJ1-1	TGTGCCAGCAGCGTAGCCCCGGGGGACTATGAAGCTTTCTTT	CASSVAPGDYEAFF
TRBD1	15	.	TRBV5-1	TRBJ1-2	TGCGCCAGCAGCTTGGTAGCAGGGGGTGACTATGGCTACACCTTC	CASSLVAGGDYGYTF
.	14	.	TRBV10-3	TRBJ2-7	TGTGCCATCAGTGAGTCTGGGGGGTTAGGTGAGCAGTACTTC	CAISESGGLGEQYF
.	15	few	TRBV19	TRBJ2-2	TGTGCCAGTAGTACCTTTAGCGGGAACACCGGGGAGCTGTTTTTT	CASSTFSGNTGELFF
.	13	.	TRBV7-9	TRBJ1-4	TGTGCCAGCAGCTTAAGGGGTAATGAAAAACTGTTTTTT	CASSLRGNEKLFF
TRBD2	14	.	TRBV6-5	TRBJ2-5	TGTGCCAGCAGGGCTAGCGGGCCACAAGAGACCCAGTACTTC	CASRASGPQETQYF
.	12	.	TRBV6-5	TRBJ1-2	TGTGCCAGCATTGGCCCCTCTTATGGCTACACCTTC	CASIGPSYGYTF
.	14	few	TRBV19	TRBJ2-2	TGTGCCAGTAGTATCCCCCAGGGTACCGGGGAGCTGTTTTTT	CASSIPQGTGELFF
.	12	.	TRBV30	TRBJ1-1	TGTGCCTGGAGTGTAGTCGGCACTGAAGCTTTCTTT	CAWSVVGTEAFF
.	16	.	TRBV5-4	TRBJ2-1	TGTGCCAGCAGCTTGTTGACGGACTTCCGTTACAATGAGCAGTTCTTC	CASSLLTDFRYNEQFF
TRBD1	15	.	TRBV28	TRBJ1-3	TGTGCCAGCGCCTCGATGGGACAGGGTGGAAACACCATATATTTT	CASASMGQGGNTIYF